Each of the 26 T cell receptor beta chains below was sequenced from the same sample in a study of blood T cell repertoires in COVID-19 (dated by TCRdb to the early 2020s). The library was prepared using the immunoSEQ multiplex PCR assay. Not all clones reach the TCRdb copy of this immuneACCESS table, which keeps in-frame sequences only. Checked studies attribute under half of the gap to unresolved V genes and leave the rest unexplained. Across this sample there are roughly 230,000 clones, with roughly 84% seen only once. Around 0.97% of the sample goes to the ten largest clones. Sequencing was performed on peripheral blood. These receptors were taken from a man aged 40-49 years with acute or convalescent COVID-19.

This clone was seen a few times. This chain connects TRBV6-1 to TRBJ2-7, with a possible D match to TRBD2 (6 bases). This CDR3 comprises 15 residues. Deletions cut 1 base from V and 2 bases from J, with 12 bases between. Germline loops: CDR1 MNHNS, CDR2 SASEGT. CDR3 sequence (DNA): TGTGCCAGCAGTGAAGGGAGGGCCAATGCCTACGAGCAGTACTTC. Translating gives CASSEGRANAYEQYF.

As concerns this clone: This sample also contains other DNA sequences that code for the same CDR3. This chain joins TRBV6-5 and TRBJ1-2; tentative D call: TRBD1 (5 bases). The CDR3 is made up of 13 amino acids. Germline V gene data show CDR1 as MNHEY and CDR2 as SVGAGI. Trimming pared 2 bases from V and 5 bases from J, leaving 9 bases between. CDR3 coding DNA: TGTGCCAGCAGTTACCAGGGTTTATATGGCTACACCTTC. This sequence encodes CASSYQGLYGYTF.

This chain connects TRBV5-6 to TRBJ2-7; D might be TRBD1 (5 bases). Trimming stripped 4 bases from V and 4 bases from J, with 30 bases between. In germline, CDR1 is SGHDT, CDR2 YYEEEE. The CDR3 has 19 residues. The CDR3 here is CASSHRRSARVFIDYEQYF. As DNA, the CDR3 is TGTGCCAGCAGCCATAGGCGAAGTGCCAGGGTATTTATTGATTACGAGCAGTACTTC. Using reference TRBV5-6 and TRBJ2-7 for the parts outside the CDR3, the full variable domain is DAGVTQSPTHLIKTRGQQVTLRCSPKSGHDTVSWYQQALGQGPQFIFQYYEEEERQRGNFPDRFSGHQFPNYSSELNVNALLLGDSALYLCASSHRRSARVFIDYEQYFGPGTRLTVT.

This CDR3 reads CASSQGGLGGFYYTF. The CDR3 DNA is TGCGCCAGCAGCCAAGGCGGCCTAGGAGGGTTCTACTACACCTTC. The rearrangement joins TRBV4-1 to TRBJ1-2, with D hard to call. Trimming took 1 base from V and 10 from J, leaving 19 bases between them. The CDR3 extends over 15 amino acids. CDR1 MGHRA and CDR2 YSYEKL come from the germline V gene.

The J gene is TRBJ2-5, the V gene TRBV11-2; 13 bases fit TRBD2. J lost 6 bases, V lost 1 base, and 5 bases had no gene match. The germline V gene encodes CDR1 SGHAT and CDR2 FQNNGV. This CDR3 has 16 residues. CDR3 sequence: CASSLVLAGGPQTQYF. CDR3 nucleotides: TGTGCCAGCAGCTTAGTACTAGCGGGGGGGCCCCAGACCCAGTACTTC. Combining the CDR3 with reference TRBV11-2 and TRBJ2-5 gives the whole variable domain EAGVAQSPRYKIIEKRQSVAFWCNPISGHATLYWYQQILGQGPKLLIQFQNNGVVDDSQLPKDRFSAERLKGVDSTLKIQPAKLEDSAVYLCASSLVLAGGPQTQYFGPGTRLLVL.

The V gene is TRBV15, the J gene TRBJ1-5; 8 bases map to TRBD1. The CDR3 runs 15 residues. J gave up 4 bases and V 3 bases, and 5 bases lay outside the gene matches. Germline V CDR1 and CDR2: LNHNV, YYDKDF (reference sequence). CDR3 in amino acids: CATSRGGQVNQPQHF. CDR3 sequence (DNA): TGTGCCACCAGCAGGGGGGGACAGGTAAATCAGCCCCAGCATTTT.

The CDR3 loop is CASSLAAGGKGGYTF. CDR3 DNA sequence: TGTGCCAGCAGCTTAGCAGCGGGAGGGAAGGGCGGCTACACCTTC. The rearrangement uses TRBV7-9 and TRBJ1-2; the D is unclear. Germline CDR1 SEHNR, CDR2 FQNEAQ (reference sequence). The CDR3 spans 15 residues. Trimming cost V 0 bases and J 8 bases, with 16 bases left between them.

About this clone itself: Other DNA sequences in this specimen translate into the identical CDR3. This sequence joins TRBV18 and TRBJ2-7; weak D call: TRBD1 (6 bases). The CDR3 consists of 12 residues. With 3 bases removed from V and 4 bases from J, the gap between germline ends came to 7 bases. Germline V lookup: CDR1 KGHSH, CDR2 LQKENI. CDR3 nucleotides: TGTGCCAGCTCACCTACAGGGTACGAGCAGTACTTC. It encodes CASSPTGYEQYF.

The genes are TRBV4-1 and TRBJ1-4, with D possibly TRBD1 on 5 matching bases. The germline V gene encodes CDR1 MGHRA and CDR2 YSYEKL. This CDR3 has 14 amino acids. Deletions cut 1 base from V and 8 bases from J, with 11 bases between. The CDR3 DNA follows: TGCGCCAGCAGCCAAGGGCAGGGTAGCGAAAAACTGTTTTTT. Translation gives CASSQGQGSEKLFF.

The CDR3 protein is CSVVPRDEQFF. CDR3 nucleotides: TGCAGCGTTGTCCCACGGGATGAGCAGTTCTTC. This rearrangement joins TRBV29-1 to TRBJ2-1; no reliable D call. Trimming shortened V by 4 bases and J by 8 bases, and 9 bases separated the two germline ends. This CDR3 contains 11 residues. The germline V gene encodes CDR1 SQVTM and CDR2 ANQGSEA.

CDR3 residues: CASSLTFSYNSPLHF. The CDR3 DNA sequence: TGTGCCAGCAGTCTTACTTTCTCCTATAATTCACCCCTCCACTTT. The chain employs TRBV3-1 (or the pseudogene TRBV3-2) and TRBJ1-6; D is unresolved. V lost 6 bases to trimming and J lost 0 bases, with 9 bases between them. The CDR3 length is 15 residues. The germline CDR1 and CDR2 sequences are LGHDT and YNNKEL (reference sequence).

Only one count was recorded for this clone. V is TRBV6-2 or TRBV6-3 and J is TRBJ1-2; no firm D call. V lost 0 bases to trimming and J lost 7 bases, with 3 bases between them. The CDR3 length is 11 residues. Germline CDR1 and CDR2: MNHEY and SVGEGT. The CDR3 region is CASSYSAGYTF. The DNA of the CDR3 is TGTGCCAGCAGTTACTCGGCTGGCTACACCTTC.

The chain joins TRBV7-8 to TRBJ2-7; tentative D call: TRBD2 (6 bases). This CDR3 comprises 14 residues. Germline loops: CDR1 SGHVS, CDR2 FQNEAQ. CDR3 sequence: CASGSPRDGGVQYF. The DNA of the CDR3 is TGTGCAAGCGGCTCCCCTCGGGACGGCGGGGTGCAGTACTTC. The variable domain in full, with the rest retrieved from reference TRBV7-8 and TRBJ2-7, is GAGVSQSPRYKVAKRGQDVALRCDPISGHVSLFWYQQALGQGPEFLTYFQNEAQLDKSGLPSDRFFAERPEGSVSTLKIQRTQQEDSAVYLCASGSPRDGGVQYFGPGTRLTVT.

This clone was counted a few times. V usage is TRBV6-4 and J usage is TRBJ2-3; 9 bases line up with TRBD2. CDR1 MRHNA and CDR2 SNTAGT come from the germline V gene. The CDR3 is 14 amino acids. The V segment lost 4 bases and the J segment 2 bases; nucleotides outside the gene matches: 1. In DNA, the CDR3 is TGTGCCAGCAGTGTAGCGGGGGACACAGATACGCAGTATTTT. This codes for CASSVAGDTDTQYF.

This clone was counted only a few times. The J gene is TRBJ2-1, the V gene TRBV7-3; possible D gene TRBD1, 7 bases. Trimming removed 2 bases at V and 15 bases at J, with 14 bases between. The germline gives CDR1 SGHTA, CDR2 FQGTGA. The CDR3 has 12 residues. CDR3: CASSLQGGLWFF. The CDR3 region has the DNA TGTGCCAGCAGCTTACAGGGGGGTCTGTGGTTCTTC. Full variable domain (missing parts from reference TRBV7-3 and TRBJ2-1): GAGVSQTPSNKVTEKGKYVELRCDPISGHTALYWYRQSLGQGPEFLIYFQGTGAADDSGLPNDRFFAVRPEGSVSTLKIQRTERGDSAVYLCASSLQGGLWFFGPGTRLTVL.

The table lists this clone with a few counts. The chain is built from TRBV5-6 and TRBJ1-4; TRBD1 matches at 8 bases. The CDR3 is 15 amino acids. J lost 7 bases, V lost 0 bases, and 5 bases had no gene match. Germline CDR1 SGHDT, CDR2 YYEEEE. Here the CDR3 DNA reads TGTGCCAGCAGCTTGGAGGCAGGGGGCACTGAAAAACTGTTTTTT. Amino acids: CASSLEAGGTEKLFF.

The V and J genes are TRBV4-2 and TRBJ1-3; D possibly corresponds to TRBD1 (6 bases). The CDR3 sequence is 17 residues long. Germline CDR1 reads LGHNA; CDR2 reads YNFKEQ. Trimming removed 1 base from V and 0 bases from J, with 13 bases in between. CDR3 sequence (DNA): TGTGCCAGCAGCCAAGGCGGACAGCTGAGCTCTGGAAACACCATATATTTT. Residues: CASSQGGQLSSGNTIYF.

This clone was seen just once. V gene TRBV12-3 or TRBV12-4 combines with J gene TRBJ2-5; D is ambiguous. This CDR3 is built from 11 residues. V was cut by 2 bases and J by 5 bases, with 3 bases left in between. The CDR3 region is CASSLSETQYF. The CDR3 DNA reads as TGTGCCAGCAGTTTATCGGAGACCCAGTACTTC.

V usage is TRBV9 and J usage is TRBJ2-5, with D possibly matching TRBD2 (6 bases). This CDR3 is 15 amino acids long. V was trimmed by 4 bases and J by 4 bases, leaving 17 bases between them. Looked up from germline, CDR1 is SGDLS and CDR2 is YYNGEE. CDR3 residues: CASSPGDPPGETQYF. The CDR3 region has the DNA TGTGCCAGCAGCCCGGGGGACCCCCCTGGAGAGACCCAGTACTTC.

The V and J genes are TRBV6-5 and TRBJ1-3; TRBD1 matches at 8 bases. The V gene end was trimmed by 5 bases and the J gene end by 8 bases; junction bases not matched to a gene: 11. Germline values: CDR1 MNHEY, CDR2 SVGAGI. This CDR3 is 15 amino acids long. The CDR3 spells CASSPRGQGFYTIYF. CDR3 coding DNA: TGTGCCAGCAGTCCCAGAGGACAGGGTTTCTACACCATATATTTT.

This chain joins TRBV5-1 and TRBJ2-3, with 7 bases aligning to TRBD1. The V gene's germline CDR1 is SGHRS and CDR2 YFSETQ. The CDR3 loop spans 14 amino acids. J was trimmed by 2 bases and V by 2 bases; bases with no gene match: 2. The DNA for the CDR3 is TGCGCCAGCAGCTTCGGGACAGCCACAGATACGCAGTATTTT. Translating gives CASSFGTATDTQYF. Looking up the rest from reference TRBV5-1 and TRBJ2-3 gives the full variable domain: KAGVTQTPRYLIKTRGQQVTLSCSPISGHRSVSWYQQTPGQGLQFLFEYFSETQRNKGNFPGRFSGRQFSNSRSEMNVSTLELGDSALYLCASSFGTATDTQYFGPGTRLTVL.

In DNA, the CDR3 is TGTGCCAGCAGCCAGGTTAAAGGCGGGGGAGATCCTTACCAAGAGACCCAGTACTTC. It encodes CASSQVKGGGDPYQETQYF. The rearrangement uses TRBV4-2 and TRBJ2-5; TRBD2 aligns across 7 bases. This CDR3 region has 19 residues. Unmatched junction bases numbered 16, after V lost 3 bases and J lost 0 bases. Germline V lookup: CDR1 LGHNA, CDR2 YNFKEQ.

The chain joins TRBV3-1 (or the pseudogene TRBV3-2) to TRBJ1-3, with 7 nucleotides matching TRBD1. The CDR3 is 15 residues long. CDR1 and CDR2 (germline): LGHDT, YNNKEL (reference sequence). The junction had 9 bases not matched to a gene; V was cut back by 6 bases and J by 4 bases. The CDR3 spells CASRPGGIGGNTIYF. DNA of the CDR3: TGTGCCAGCAGACCAGGGGGGATAGGGGGAAACACCATATATTTT.

This chain uses TRBV7-3 with TRBJ1-6; unclear D gene. CDR1 SGHTA and CDR2 FQGTGA come from the germline V gene. V shed 2 bases and J shed 4 bases, with 6 bases lying between them. This CDR3 is built from 14 residues. CDR3 amino acids: CASSLGGYNSPLHF. CDR3 bases: TGTGCCAGCAGCTTAGGAGGATATAATTCACCCCTCCACTTT.

The chain has TRBV10-3 and TRBJ1-2; 7 nucleotides align to TRBD1. This CDR3 has 14 amino acids. The ends lost 0 bases at V and 8 bases at J; junction bases unmatched: 6. Per the germline V gene, CDR1 is ENHRY and CDR2 is SYGVKD. CDR3 nucleotide sequence: TGTGCCATCAGTGAGTCCGGGACAGTAGTGGGCTACACCTTC. Translation: CAISESGTVVGYTF.

This rearrangement joins TRBV6-5 to TRBJ2-1, with D perhaps TRBD2 (7 bases). CDR1 and CDR2 from the germline V gene are MNHEY and SVGAGI. V lost 0 bases to trimming and J lost 4 bases, with 13 bases between them. The CDR3 totals 16 residues. The CDR3 DNA is TGTGCCAGCAGTTACTCGGGGGGGGGCCAATACAATGAGCAGTTCTTC. Protein sequence: CASSYSGGGQYNEQFF.